These 8 T cell receptor beta chains originate from one sample sequenced in a study of blood T cell repertoires in COVID-19. The repertoire was sequenced with immunoSEQ multiplex PCR; TCRdb's copy has only in-frame clones and lacks some. The table shows roughly 150,000 clones, with approximately 88% occurring only once. The specimen sequenced was peripheral blood. These receptors originate from a human donor in a cohort sampled during active COVID-19.

The V call is TRBV18, the J call TRBJ2-5; no clear D gene. Trimming pared 1 base from V and 2 bases from J, leaving 8 bases between. Germline V CDR1 and CDR2: KGHSH, LQKENI. The CDR3 totals 14 residues. The CDR3 nucleotides read TGTGCCAGCTCACCACTGGAGTCACAAGAGACCCAGTACTTC. Amino acids: CASSPLESQETQYF.

The chain couples TRBV28 to TRBJ2-1, with 8 positions matching TRBD2. The length of the CDR3 is 15 residues. Germline V gives CDR1 MDHEN, CDR2 SYDVKM. Germline trimming cut 5 bases from V and 0 bases from J; bases unmatched to any gene: 3. The CDR3 region has the DNA TGTGCCAGCAGTCTGAGCGGGAGCTCCTACAATGAGCAGTTCTTC. Translating it yields CASSLSGSSYNEQFF.

Notes on this clone: Other nucleotide sequences from this sample produce the same CDR3. The chain carries TRBV6-5 and TRBJ1-2, with 9 bases aligning to TRBD1. There are 14 residues in the CDR3. V was pared by 2 bases and J by 4 bases, with 2 bases of the junction left unmatched. In germline, CDR1 is MNHEY, CDR2 SVGAGI. This CDR3 is CASSYGQGSYGYTF. The DNA for the CDR3 is TGTGCCAGCAGTTACGGACAGGGGAGCTATGGCTACACCTTC.

This sequence joins TRBV30 and TRBJ1-5, with D maybe TRBD1 (6 bases). CDR1 is GTSNPN and CDR2 is SVGIG in the germline V gene (reference sequence). V lost 2 bases to trimming and J lost 6 bases, with 17 bases between them. The CDR3 extends over 15 amino acids. CDR3 loop: CAWSNHRDGAQPQHF. The CDR3 coding sequence is TGTGCCTGGAGTAATCACAGGGACGGAGCTCAGCCCCAGCATTTT.

This clone was detected once. The genes are TRBV5-6 and TRBJ2-5; perhaps TRBD1 as D (5 bases). The germline V gene has CDR1 SGHDT and CDR2 YYEEEE. The CDR3 is 13 amino acids. V was shortened by 4 bases and J by 4 bases, with 11 bases between the two germline ends. The CDR3 loop is CASSRQRRETQYF. The CDR3 DNA follows: TGTGCCAGCAGCCGACAGAGAAGAGAGACCCAGTACTTC.

The genes are TRBV5-4 and TRBJ2-7; D is perhaps TRBD2 (6 bases). This CDR3 is built from 15 residues. V gave up 3 bases and J gave up 0 bases, with 13 bases separating them. CDR1 and CDR2 from the germline V gene are SGHNT and YYREEE (reference sequence). The CDR3 spells CASSWGTGSSYEQYF. The CDR3 DNA follows: TGTGCCAGCAGCTGGGGGACCGGGAGCTCCTACGAGCAGTACTTC.

This sequence joins TRBV5-1 and TRBJ2-7; D remains unclear. Trimming removed 0 bases at V and 4 bases at J, with 8 bases between. Germline V CDR1 and CDR2: SGHRS, YFSETQ. The CDR3 has 13 residues. The DNA of the CDR3 is TGCGCCAGCAGCTTGGAGCTAGGTTACGAGCAGTACTTC. Translated: CASSLELGYEQYF.

The V and J genes are TRBV5-4 and TRBJ2-3; D gene unclear. This CDR3 comprises 13 residues. CDR1 and CDR2 (germline): SGHNT, YYREEE (reference sequence). Trimming cost V 6 bases and J 1 base, with 9 bases left between them. The CDR3 spells CASKRVGTDTQYF. CDR3 nucleotide sequence: TGTGCCAGCAAGCGAGTCGGCACAGATACGCAGTATTTT.